A selection of T cell receptor beta chains follows, all from one sample in a study of Ad26.COV2.S vaccination and SARS-CoV-2 variants. Profiled with immunoSEQ multiplex PCR; TCRdb holds only in-frame clones, not every one. The sample lists around 300,000 clones; approximately 90% were seen once. The sample consisted of peripheral blood, taken in a trial of Ad26.COV2.S vaccine versus placebo. Source of these receptors: a person between 18 and 65 years old who received the Ad26.COV2.S COVID-19 vaccine or a placebo. CDR3s include the opening cysteine and the closing phenylalanine or tryptophan. The D gene is left open where the match is weak. Clone size appears in some rows only: once, few, many, or a class for an expanded clone.

>once|TRBD2|TRBJ2-7|TRBV7-8
CASSLVTSGISEQYF
TGTGCCAGCAGCTTGGTGACTAGCGGGATTAGTGAGCAGTACTTC
>NA|NA|TRBJ1-1|TRBV5-4
CASSFGQNTEAFF
TGTGCCAGCAGCTTTGGCCAGAACACTGAAGCTTTCTTT
>NA|TRBD1|TRBJ1-1|TRBV28
CASYSVGRQGDFRQAFF
TGTGCCAGCTATTCCGTCGGGAGACAGGGAGATTTCCGCCAAGCTTTCTTT
>NA|NA|TRBJ1-3|TRBV12-3/TRBV12-4
CASSLQGNTIYF
TGTGCCAGCAGTTTACAAGGAAACACCATATATTTT
>once|TRBD1|TRBJ1-1|TRBV27
CASSLKSQGASRTEAFF
TGTGCCAGCAGTTTAAAGTCACAGGGGGCATCGCGCACTGAAGCTTTCTTT
>NA|NA|TRBJ2-7|TRBV7-8
CASSLHPVGGEQYF
TGTGCCAGCAGCTTACACCCTGTAGGGGGCGAGCAGTACTTC
>NA|NA|TRBJ1-1|TRBV6-5
CASTEGWQNTEAFF
TGTGCCAGCACCGAAGGGTGGCAGAACACTGAAGCTTTCTTT
>NA|TRBD1|TRBJ2-6|TRBV5-1
CASNPKYLTGGRSGANVLTF
TGCGCCAGCAACCCCAAATACTTGACAGGGGGAAGATCTGGGGCCAACGTCCTGACTTTC
>NA|NA|TRBJ2-5|TRBV28
CASSLGVRRETQYF
TGTGCCAGCAGTTTAGGAGTCAGGAGAGAGACCCAGTACTTC
>few|TRBD1|TRBJ1-2|TRBV10-2
CASSGTGDYGYTF
TGCGCCAGCAGTGGGACAGGGGACTATGGCTACACCTTC
>NA|NA|TRBJ1-2|TRBV10-2
CASSEGVMGYTF
TGCGCCAGCAGTGAGGGGGTAATGGGCTACACCTTC
>NA|TRBD2|TRBJ2-7|TRBV19
CASSMVGTSGFSYEQYF
TGTGCCAGTAGTATGGTGGGGACTAGCGGATTCTCCTACGAGCAGTACTTC
>few|NA|TRBJ2-5|TRBV6-1
CASSERWTPPKTQYF
TGTGCCAGCAGTGAAAGGTGGACCCCCCCAAAGACCCAGTACTTC
>NA|TRBD1|TRBJ1-4|TRBV19
CASSIRQGNEKLFF
TGTGCCAGTAGTATTCGACAGGGGAATGAAAAACTGTTTTTT
>NA|NA|TRBJ2-7|TRBV27
CASSQDPSTYEQYF
TGTGCCAGCAGCCAAGACCCTTCGACATACGAGCAGTACTTC
>NA|NA|TRBJ2-1|TRBV6-1
CASSEAGTTYNEQFF
TGTGCCAGCAGTGAAGCGGGGACAACCTACAATGAGCAGTTCTTC
>NA|TRBD2|TRBJ2-3|TRBV6-5
CAGASGEDTDTQYF
TGTGCCGGCGCTAGCGGGGAGGACACAGATACGCAGTATTTT
>NA|NA|TRBJ2-2|TRBV18
CASSPASDRNTGELFF
TGTGCCAGCTCACCGGCCTCGGACCGGAACACCGGGGAGCTGTTTTTT
>NA|TRBD2|TRBJ2-2|TRBV2
CASSAASGANTGELFF
TGTGCCAGCAGTGCCGCTAGCGGGGCGAACACCGGGGAGCTGTTTTTT
>NA|NA|TRBJ1-1|TRBV12-5
CASGLLATEAFF
TGTGCTAGTGGTTTGCTTGCAACTGAAGCTTTCTTT
>NA|NA|TRBJ2-7|TRBV15
CATSRDLVNYEQYF
TGTGCCACCAGCAGAGATCTGGTAAACTACGAGCAGTACTTC
>NA|TRBD1|TRBJ2-7|TRBV5-5
CASSLGDRVYEQYF
TGTGCCAGCAGCTTGGGGGACAGGGTTTACGAGCAGTACTTC
>NA|NA|TRBJ2-7|TRBV29-1
CSVAVRGYEQYF
TGCAGCGTTGCTGTAAGGGGCTACGAGCAGTACTTC
>NA|NA|TRBJ2-1|TRBV5-4
CASSLARDGGSEQFF
TGTGCCAGCAGCTTGGCCCGGGACGGAGGTAGTGAGCAGTTCTTC
>NA|TRBD2|TRBJ2-5|TRBV28
CASSSASGLQETQYF
TGTGCCAGCAGTTCGGCTAGCGGGCTCCAAGAGACCCAGTACTTC
>NA|NA|TRBJ1-5|TRBV6-1
CASSEARGYGQPSNQPQHF
TGTGCCAGCAGTGAAGCGCGGGGGTATGGTCAGCCTAGCAATCAGCCCCAGCATTTT
>NA|NA|TRBJ1-3|TRBV6-6
CASSYSVEASGNTIYF
TGTGCCAGCAGTTACTCGGTCGAGGCCTCTGGAAACACCATATATTTT
>NA|NA|TRBJ2-5|TRBV7-8
CASSFQSLQLGETQYF
TGTGCCAGCAGCTTCCAGTCGCTTCAGTTAGGAGAGACCCAGTACTTC
>NA|TRBD1|TRBJ2-2|TRBV19
CASSSGTGGARVDGELFF
TGTGCCAGTAGTTCCGGGACAGGGGGCGCCCGGGTGGACGGGGAGCTGTTTTTT
>NA|NA|TRBJ2-1|TRBV2
CASKDGSSYNEQFF
TGTGCCAGCAAAGACGGAAGCTCCTACAATGAGCAGTTCTTC
>NA|TRBD1|TRBJ1-2|TRBV19
CASSPTSLDRGHGYTF
TGTGCCAGTAGTCCGACCTCTTTGGACAGGGGGCATGGCTACACCTTC
>once|NA|TRBJ2-1|TRBV5-4
CASSPDQGRYNEQFF
TGTGCCAGCAGCCCGGACCAGGGGAGGTACAATGAGCAGTTCTTC
>NA|TRBD1|TRBJ1-1|TRBV5-1
CASSWNSPGQELNTEAFF
TGCGCCAGCAGCTGGAACTCACCGGGACAGGAATTAAACACTGAAGCTTTCTTT
>NA|TRBD2|TRBJ2-7|TRBV6-5
CASTQAGGTYEQYF
TGTGCCAGCACCCAAGCGGGGGGGACCTACGAGCAGTACTTC
>NA|NA|TRBJ2-7|TRBV19
CASSIGPGATYEQYF
TGTGCCAGTAGTATAGGGCCAGGAGCTACCTACGAGCAGTACTTC
>NA|TRBD1|TRBJ1-4|TRBV29-1
CSVNRGGEKLFF
TGCAGCGTGAACAGGGGTGGCGAAAAACTGTTTTTT
>NA|TRBD2|TRBJ2-5|TRBV7-9
CASSLRSGREETQYF
TGTGCCAGCAGCTTAAGGTCGGGGAGGGAAGAGACCCAGTACTTC
>NA|TRBD1|TRBJ2-7|TRBV7-9
CASSYRQGGYEQYF
TGTGCCAGCAGCTATCGACAGGGTGGGTACGAGCAGTACTTC
>NA|NA|TRBJ2-5|TRBV16
CASSHKTLKNQETQYF
TGTGCCAGCAGCCACAAAACCCTGAAAAACCAAGAGACCCAGTACTTC
>NA|NA|TRBJ1-5|TRBV7-8
CASSFLGSRQANQPQHF
TGTGCCAGCAGCTTTCTCGGTTCAAGGCAGGCGAATCAGCCCCAGCATTTT
>NA|NA|TRBJ2-5|TRBV6-4
CASRGETQYF
TGTGCCAGCAGAGGAGAGACCCAGTACTTC
>NA|NA|TRBJ1-5|TRBV18
CASSQTTGGSNQPQHF
TGTGCCAGCTCACAAACCACGGGAGGCAGCAATCAGCCCCAGCATTTT
>few|NA|TRBJ2-7|TRBV28
CASSPNDYEQYF
TGTGCCAGCAGTCCGAATGACTACGAGCAGTACTTC
>NA|TRBD1|TRBJ2-7|TRBV5-4
CASSLDPGTGYEQYF
TGTGCCAGCAGCTTGGATCCCGGGACAGGCTACGAGCAGTACTTC
>NA|NA|TRBJ1-4|TRBV5-1
CASSLGAGGSANEKLFF
TGCGCCAGCAGCTTAGGGGCAGGAGGGTCGGCTAATGAAAAACTGTTTTTT
>NA|NA|TRBJ1-2|TRBV7-2
CASSSNLRVYGYTF
TGTGCCAGCAGCTCTAACCTAAGGGTCTATGGCTACACCTTC
>NA|NA|TRBJ1-4|TRBV7-2
CASSLVPFNEKLFF
TGTGCCAGCAGCTTAGTACCGTTTAATGAAAAACTGTTTTTT
>once|NA|TRBJ2-5|TRBV19
CASSPTGVQETQYF
TGTGCCAGTAGTCCTACAGGTGTCCAAGAGACCCAGTACTTC
>NA|NA|TRBJ1-5|TRBV12-3/TRBV12-4
CASSLVGNQPQHF
TGTGCCAGCAGTTTGGTAGGTAATCAGCCCCAGCATTTT
>NA|NA|TRBJ2-2|TRBV3-1/TRBV3-2
CASTNTGELFF
TGTGCCAGCACCAACACCGGGGAGCTGTTTTTT
>NA|NA|TRBJ2-5|TRBV28
CASSKNGKETQYF
TGTGCCAGCAGTAAGAACGGAAAAGAGACCCAGTACTTC
>NA|NA|TRBJ2-2|TRBV5-1
CASSGQTSSNTGELFF
TGCGCCAGCAGCGGACAGACTAGCTCGAACACCGGGGAGCTGTTTTTT
>once|NA|TRBJ2-5|TRBV4-3
CASSQDGLAGQETQYF
TGCGCCAGCAGCCAAGATGGTCTCGCGGGGCAGGAGACCCAGTACTTC
>NA|TRBD1|TRBJ1-4|TRBV6-1
CASSVQGDGGNEKLFF
TGTGCCAGCAGTGTACAGGGGGATGGTGGTAATGAAAAACTGTTTTTT
>NA|TRBD2|TRBJ2-1|TRBV5-1
CASIPGLAGGRSFNEQFF
TGCGCCAGCATCCCGGGACTAGCGGGGGGAAGATCGTTCAATGAGCAGTTCTTC
>NA|NA|TRBJ2-3|TRBV5-5
CASSLWTVDTDTQYF
TGTGCCAGCAGCTTATGGACAGTAGACACAGATACGCAGTATTTT
>NA|TRBD1|TRBJ2-1|TRBV7-6
CASSLGSRGPYNEQFF
TGTGCCAGCAGCTTAGGGAGCAGGGGGCCCTACAATGAGCAGTTCTTC